Shown below are 14 T cell receptor beta chains from a single sample sequenced in a study of blood T cell repertoires in COVID-19. Assay used: immunoSEQ multiplex PCR; TCRdb lists only in-frame clones, some missing. The sample has 250,000 to 350,000 clones, approximately 88% seen once. Material: peripheral blood. The receptors derive from a woman aged 30 to 39 who had recovered from COVID-19.

The genes are TRBV23-1 and TRBJ2-2; D is unresolved. TRBV23-1 is marked as an open reading frame, function uncertain. V was cut by 4 bases and J by 0 bases, with 12 bases left in between. The CDR3 is made up of 16 amino acids. The CDR3 nucleotides are TGCGCCAGCAGTCCGCCCCAGGTAACGAACACCGGGGAGCTGTTTTTT. Protein product: CASSPPQVTNTGELFF.

The V call is TRBV5-1, the J call TRBJ1-1; 8 bases match TRBD1. With 4 bases clipped from V and 5 bases from J, the junction kept 7 bases outside the gene matches. There are 14 residues in the CDR3. Germline CDR1 reads SGHRS; CDR2 reads YFSETQ. CDR3 nucleotides: TGCGCCAGCAGCCATTCTACAGGGGGGACTGAAGCTTTCTTT. Protein product: CASSHSTGGTEAFF.

The chain uses TRBV11-3 and TRBJ2-3; D is undetermined. Germline values: CDR1 SGHNT, CDR2 YENEEA. This CDR3 comprises 13 residues. V lost 2 bases, J lost 4 bases, and 7 bases lay in between. In nucleotides, the CDR3 is TGTGCCAGCAGCTTAAATCTAGCAGATACGCAGTATTTT. This gives the protein CASSLNLADTQYF.

The chain couples TRBV5-4 to TRBJ2-3; D might be TRBD2 (6 bases). The CDR3 contains 15 residues. Trimming took off 3 bases at V and 6 bases at J, with 17 bases between the two ends. CDR1 is SGHNT, CDR2 YYREEE, per germline (reference sequence). The CDR3 region is CASSWDSSTTDTQYF. CDR3 nucleotide sequence: TGTGCCAGCAGCTGGGACTCCTCTACGACCGATACGCAGTATTTT.

The genes are TRBV24-1 and TRBJ1-1; TRBD1 is a possible D gene (5 bases). Between the trimmed V and J ends, which lost 7 bases and 7 bases, there was a span of 21 bases. Looked up from germline, CDR1 is KGHDR and CDR2 is SFDVKD. The CDR3 sequence is 15 residues long. The CDR3 loop is CATRGRGEGKGEAFF. The CDR3 DNA follows: TGTGCCACCAGGGGGCGAGGTGAAGGGAAGGGTGAAGCTTTCTTT.

The rearrangement joins TRBV25-1 to TRBJ1-6; the match to TRBD1 covers 8 bases. Germline V gives CDR1 MGHDK, CDR2 SYGVNS. The V gene end was trimmed by 3 bases and the J gene end by 5 bases; junction bases not matched to a gene: 3. There are 15 residues in the CDR3. In DNA, the CDR3 is TGTGCCAGCAGTGATAAGACAGGGGATAATTCACCCCTCCACTTT. It yields the protein CASSDKTGDNSPLHF.

The chain joins TRBV5-1 to TRBJ1-1; 12 nucleotides match TRBD1. Looked up from germline, CDR1 is SGHRS and CDR2 is YFSETQ. This CDR3 comprises 16 residues. J lost 7 bases, V lost 7 bases, and 14 bases had no gene match. As DNA, the CDR3 is TGCGCCAGCCTCCGACTGCCGGGACAGGGGGCGAATGAAGCTTTCTTT. Protein: CASLRLPGQGANEAFF.

The chain combines TRBV7-9 with TRBJ1-2, with TRBD1 matching 10 bases. CDR3 length equals 15 residues. V dropped 5 bases and J dropped 3; count of bases not matched to a gene: 6. CDR1 and CDR2 (germline): SEHNR, FQNEAQ (reference sequence). The CDR3 is CASSPTGGEDYGYTF. DNA of the CDR3: TGTGCCAGCAGCCCGACAGGGGGCGAGGACTATGGCTACACCTTC.

The chain links TRBV2 to TRBJ1-5; D is undetermined. V shed 6 bases and J shed 12 bases, with 15 bases lying between them. Germline CDR1 and CDR2: SNHLY and FYNNEI. The CDR3 spans 12 residues. The CDR3 sequence: CASSTEGVHQHF. Written as DNA, the CDR3 is TGTGCCAGCAGCACAGAGGGAGTTCACCAGCATTTT.

This rearrangement joins TRBV19 to TRBJ2-7, with D possibly TRBD2 on 6 matching bases. This CDR3 has 13 amino acids. The germline CDR1 and CDR2 sequences are LNHDA and SQIVND (reference sequence). Trimming cost V 5 bases and J 5 bases, with 13 bases left between them. DNA of the CDR3: TGTGCCAGTAGTCCCCCGGGGGTACACGAGCAGTACTTC. Translating gives CASSPPGVHEQYF.

The chain recombines TRBV18 with TRBJ2-7, with 10 bases fitting TRBD1. J gave up 2 bases and V 1 base, and 5 bases lay outside the gene matches. Germline-derived CDR1 and CDR2 are KGHSH and LQKENI. This CDR3 region has 16 residues. CDR3 coding DNA: TGTGCCAGCTCACCACTGCTGGACAGGGGGACCTACGAGCAGTACTTC. Encoded protein: CASSPLLDRGTYEQYF.

This clone was counted between two and nine times. The rearrangement joins TRBV5-1 to TRBJ1-2; the D gene is possibly TRBD1 (6 bases). CDR1 and CDR2 (germline): SGHRS, YFSETQ. V dropped 1 base and J dropped 6 bases, with 7 bases sitting between them. The CDR3 runs to 12 residues. CDR3 in DNA: TGCGCCAGCAGCTTGCCAGGGGATGGCTACACCTTC. Protein: CASSLPGDGYTF.

The V call is TRBV4-2, the J call TRBJ1-1; 7 bases map to TRBD1. V was pared by 0 bases and J by 0 bases, with 10 bases of the junction left unmatched. The CDR3 contains 18 residues. Germline CDR1 reads LGHNA; CDR2 reads YNFKEQ. In DNA, the CDR3 is TGTGCCAGCAGCCAAGAAGGGGGCGCAGGGGCGCTGAACACTGAAGCTTTCTTT. Protein product: CASSQEGGAGALNTEAFF.

V gene TRBV28 combines with J gene TRBJ1-1; 10 bases agree with TRBD1. Germline CDR1 reads MDHEN; CDR2 reads SYDVKM. CDR3 length equals 12 residues. The V gene end was trimmed by 6 bases and the J gene end by 11 bases; junction bases not matched to a gene: 6. CDR3 in DNA: TGTGCCAGCAGCTTGACAGGGGGCATGGCTTTCTTT. This gives the protein CASSLTGGMAFF.